Below are 19 T cell receptor beta chains sequenced from a single sample in a study of CD8 T cells in ankylosing spondylitis. TCRdb reprocessed the 5' RACE reads with MiXCR, giving one entry per CDR3 protein. Of some 220,000 distinct CDR3 sequences listed, about 10% are singletons. Input material: blood, either unsorted or a sorted T cell fraction (not recorded which). The receptors stem from a male donor with ankylosing spondylitis or in good health (not recorded which).

Details on this clonotype: This may come from a read error, since a much larger clone is one base off. In DNA form, the CDR3 reads TGTGCCAACAGTTTGGTACCAGGGGGCAGCTACGAGCAGTACTTC. Residues: CANSLVPGGSYEQYF. V gene TRBV27 combines with J gene TRBJ2-7, with TRBD1 identical over 8 bases. Germline CDR1 is MNHEY and CDR2 is SMNVEV (reference sequence). The CDR3 has 15 amino acids.

This clonotype has a count of ten or more. This sequence joins TRBV20-1 and TRBJ2-7; no firm D call. The CDR3 extends over 14 amino acids. Per germline, CDR1 DFQATT and CDR2 SNEGSKA (reference sequence). Trimming pared 6 bases from V and 0 bases from J, leaving 15 bases between. The CDR3 region is CSAIEPKSSYEQYF. CDR3 DNA: TGCAGTGCCATCGAGCCGAAGAGCTCCTACGAGCAGTACTTC.

This clonotype appeared many times. The chain links TRBV10-3 to TRBJ2-5; D ambiguous. This CDR3 is built from 13 residues. CDR1 and CDR2 (germline): ENHRY, SYGVKD. V lost 0 bases, J lost 3 bases, and 5 bases lay in between. DNA of the CDR3: TGTGCCATCAGTGAGTCAGAGGAAGAGACCCAGTACTTC. Residues: CAISESEEETQYF.

Ten or more counts support this clonotype. V usage is TRBV9 and J usage is TRBJ2-3, with D possibly being TRBD1 (5 bases). Trimming removed 0 bases from V and 8 bases from J, with 7 bases in between. CDR1 SGDLS and CDR2 YYNGEE come from the germline V gene. The CDR3 has 12 residues. For the CDR3, the DNA is TGTGCCAGCAGCGTAGCCCAGGGTACGCAGTATTTT. Residues: CASSVAQGTQYF.

This clonotype came up many times. The CDR3 nucleotides are TGCAGTGCTTGTAAGGGGCCTGGATCGAGCGAGCAGTACTTC. Its translation: CSACKGPGSSEQYF. This chain uses TRBV20-1 with TRBJ2-7, with TRBD1 as a possible D gene (5 bases). V shed 5 bases and J shed 6 bases, with 20 bases lying between them. Germline V gene lookup returns CDR1 DFQATT and CDR2 SNEGSKA (reference sequence). This CDR3 region has 14 residues.

This clonotype was counted at least ten times. In DNA form, the CDR3 reads TGCGCCAGCAGCTTGGCCCCAGGGCGAAGCAATCAGCCCCAGCATTTT. The encoded protein is CASSLAPGRSNQPQHF. The chain employs TRBV5-1 and TRBJ1-5, with D maybe TRBD1 (5 bases). CDR1 is SGHRS and CDR2 is YFSETQ in the germline V gene. The CDR3 length is 16 residues. The V end was cut by 0 bases, the J end by 1 base, with 11 bases between.

This clonotype was detected a few times. The genes are TRBV5-1 and TRBJ2-5; D gene ambiguous. The CDR3 loop spans 13 amino acids. V was trimmed by 2 bases and J by 1 base, leaving 6 bases between them. Germline V gene lookup returns CDR1 SGHRS and CDR2 YFSETQ. CDR3 DNA sequence: TGCGCCAGCAGCTTTAGAACCCAAGAGACCCAGTACTTC. Protein product: CASSFRTQETQYF.

This clonotype was counted ten times or more. This sequence joins TRBV10-3 and TRBJ2-3; 9 nucleotides match TRBD1. CDR3 size: 15 residues. Looked up from germline, CDR1 is ENHRY and CDR2 is SYGVKD. With V trimmed by 6 bases and J by 0 bases, 4 bases remained unmatched. The chain's CDR3 is CAIRPGTGSTDTQYF. The CDR3 nucleotides read TGTGCCATCAGACCCGGGACAGGGAGCACAGATACGCAGTATTTT.

Ten or more counts support this clonotype. The chain recombines TRBV30 with TRBJ1-2; D gene unclear. This CDR3 comprises 13 residues. Per the germline V gene, CDR1 is GTSNPN and CDR2 is SVGIG (reference sequence). Deletions cut 2 bases from V and 2 bases from J, with 9 bases between. CDR3 coding DNA: TGTGCCTGGAGTACGGGCCCAAACTATGGCTACACCTTC. Protein sequence: CAWSTGPNYGYTF.

The sample holds many counts of this clonotype. This chain uses TRBV3-1 with TRBJ1-4, with D perhaps matching TRBD1 (6 bases). This CDR3 has 17 residues. The V and J ends lost 2 bases and 9 bases respectively, with 22 bases between them. The V gene's germline CDR1 is LGHDT and CDR2 YNNKEL (reference sequence). DNA of the CDR3: TGTGCCAGCAGCCAATACTCTGGGACACGGCCTTATAAAAAACTGTTTTTT. Encoded protein: CASSQYSGTRPYKKLFF.

This clonotype was observed many times. This sequence joins TRBV27 and TRBJ2-1, with a weak D call TRBD1 (5 bases). Deletions cut 2 bases from V and 3 bases from J, with 11 bases between. Germline V gene data show CDR1 as MNHEY and CDR2 as SMNVEV (reference sequence). The CDR3 is made up of 15 amino acids. As DNA, the CDR3 is TGTGCCAGCAGTTTAGCCCTGACAGTCTACAATGAGCAGTTCTTC. The encoded protein is CASSLALTVYNEQFF.

This clonotype was recorded at least ten times. The chain combines TRBV10-3 with TRBJ2-5; TRBD2 is a possible D gene (7 bases). The V gene's germline CDR1 is ENHRY and CDR2 SYGVKD. The CDR3 loop spans 14 amino acids. Trimming stripped 6 bases from V and 5 bases from J, with 16 bases between. CDR3 amino acids: CAISLGGGGETQYF. Written as DNA, the CDR3 is TGTGCCATCAGCCTAGGGGGGGGCGGGGAGACCCAGTACTTC.

At least ten counts were recorded for this clonotype. V and J are TRBV15 and TRBJ2-5; the D gene is possibly TRBD1 (6 bases). CDR1 is LNHNV, CDR2 YYDKDF, per germline (reference sequence). The CDR3 has 17 amino acids. Trimming removed 0 bases at V and 3 bases at J, with 17 bases between. CDR3 DNA sequence: TGTGCCACCAGCAGAGATGGTCCCTGGACAGAAAAAGAGACCCAGTACTTC. This translates into CATSRDGPWTEKETQYF.

This CDR3 reads CASRRKGTDYEQYF. The CDR3 DNA reads as TGTGCCAGCAGACGTAAAGGGACGGACTACGAGCAGTACTTC. The rearrangement uses TRBV6-1 and TRBJ2-7; D possibly matches TRBD1 or TRBD2 (5 bases each). V was cut by 6 bases and J by 3 bases, with 15 bases left in between. The CDR3 runs 14 residues. Per the germline V gene, CDR1 is MNHNS and CDR2 is SASEGT.

The chain carries TRBV25-1 and TRBJ2-1; 8 nucleotides agree with TRBD1. The CDR3 covers 15 residues. Unmatched junction bases numbered 7, after V lost 2 bases and J lost 7 bases. Germline CDR1 and CDR2: MGHDK and SYGVNS. The CDR3 spells CASSEGQGPSNEQFF. DNA for the CDR3: TGTGCCAGCAGTGAAGGACAGGGCCCCTCGAATGAGCAGTTCTTC.

This clonotype has a count of ten or more. The chain has TRBV20-1 and TRBJ1-1; unclear D gene. This CDR3 has 14 residues. Germline loops: CDR1 DFQATT, CDR2 SNEGSKA (reference sequence). V was shortened by 5 bases and J by 1 base, with 14 bases between the two germline ends. The CDR3 here is CSAPSPRQNTEAFF. Written as DNA, the CDR3 is TGCAGTGCTCCGAGCCCCCGACAGAACACTGAAGCTTTCTTT.

This clonotype has ten or more counts. V usage is TRBV4-1 and J usage is TRBJ2-7, with no clear D. CDR1 is MGHRA and CDR2 is YSYEKL in the germline V gene. The CDR3 is 14 residues long. V was trimmed by 1 base and J by 5 bases, leaving 12 bases between them. The CDR3 region has the DNA TGCGCCAGCAGCCAAGCTCCAGCCTCTGACGAGCAGTACTTC. It yields the protein CASSQAPASDEQYF.

There are many counts of this clonotype. The chain joins TRBV12-3 or TRBV12-4 to TRBJ2-5; D may be TRBD1 (6 bases). Trimming took off 5 bases at V and 2 bases at J, with 18 bases between the two ends. The CDR3 is 16 residues long. This chain's CDR3 is CASSARQARGQETQYF. In nucleotides, the CDR3 is TGTGCCAGCAGTGCCAGACAGGCCAGAGGGCAAGAGACCCAGTACTTC.

This clonotype was seen at least ten times. The chain's CDR3 is CSASGNAYEQYF. CDR3 DNA sequence: TGCAGTGCTAGCGGGAATGCCTACGAGCAGTACTTC. V and J are TRBV20-1 and TRBJ2-7; D might be TRBD2 (5 bases). The CDR3 contains 12 residues. Trimming shortened V by 3 bases and J by 2 bases, and 8 bases separated the two germline ends. Germline lookup yields CDR1 DFQATT and CDR2 SNEGSKA (reference sequence).